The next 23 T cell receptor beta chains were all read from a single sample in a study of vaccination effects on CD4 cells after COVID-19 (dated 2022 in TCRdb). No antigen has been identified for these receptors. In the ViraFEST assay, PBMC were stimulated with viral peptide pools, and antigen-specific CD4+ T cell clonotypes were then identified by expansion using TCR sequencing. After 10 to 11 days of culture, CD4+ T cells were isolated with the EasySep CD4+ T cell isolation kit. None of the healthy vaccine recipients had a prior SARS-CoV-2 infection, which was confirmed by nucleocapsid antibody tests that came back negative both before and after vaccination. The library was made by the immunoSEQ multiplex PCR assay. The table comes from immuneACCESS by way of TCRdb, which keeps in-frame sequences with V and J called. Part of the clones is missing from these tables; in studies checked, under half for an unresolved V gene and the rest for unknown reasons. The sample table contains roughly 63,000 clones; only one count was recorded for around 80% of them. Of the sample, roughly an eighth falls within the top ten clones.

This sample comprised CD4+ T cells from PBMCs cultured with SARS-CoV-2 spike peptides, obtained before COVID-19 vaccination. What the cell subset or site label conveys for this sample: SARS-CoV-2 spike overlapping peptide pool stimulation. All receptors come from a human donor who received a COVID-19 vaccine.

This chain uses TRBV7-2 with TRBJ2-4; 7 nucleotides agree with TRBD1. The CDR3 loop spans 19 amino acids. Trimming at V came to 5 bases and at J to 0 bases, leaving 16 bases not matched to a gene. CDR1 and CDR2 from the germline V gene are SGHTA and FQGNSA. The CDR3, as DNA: TGTGCCAGCAGCCAAGAAGCTACGGGACAGCTAAGAGCCAAAAACATTCAGTACTTC. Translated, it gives CASSQEATGQLRAKNIQYF.

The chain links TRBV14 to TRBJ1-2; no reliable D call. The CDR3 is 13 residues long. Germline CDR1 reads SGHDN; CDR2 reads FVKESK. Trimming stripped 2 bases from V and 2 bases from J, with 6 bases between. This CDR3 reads CASSQSRNYGYTF. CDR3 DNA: TGTGCCAGCAGCCAATCAAGGAACTATGGCTACACCTTC.

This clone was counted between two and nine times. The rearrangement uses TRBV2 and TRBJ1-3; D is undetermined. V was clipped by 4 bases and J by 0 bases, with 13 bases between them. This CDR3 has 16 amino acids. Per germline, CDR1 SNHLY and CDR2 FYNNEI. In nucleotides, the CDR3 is TGTGCCAGCAGTGGGAACCGGGCCCGCTCTGGAAACACCATATATTTT. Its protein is CASSGNRARSGNTIYF.

Here the CDR3 DNA reads TGTGCTAGTGGTTTGGTAAAAGACGGGCAGGGGCCGGTTGCAGATACGCAGTATTTT. This encodes CASGLVKDGQGPVADTQYF. The J gene is TRBJ2-3, the V gene TRBV12-5; a possible D gene is TRBD1 (6 bases). V lost 0 bases, J lost 4 bases, and 23 bases lay in between. Germline V gene data show CDR1 as LGHNT and CDR2 as FRNRAP. The CDR3 is 19 residues long.

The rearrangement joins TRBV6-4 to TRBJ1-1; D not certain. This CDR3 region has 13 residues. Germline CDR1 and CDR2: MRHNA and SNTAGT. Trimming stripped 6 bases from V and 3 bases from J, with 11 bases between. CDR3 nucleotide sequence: TGTGCCAGCAGCGCCGAATTATACACTGAAGCTTTCTTT. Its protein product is CASSAELYTEAFF.

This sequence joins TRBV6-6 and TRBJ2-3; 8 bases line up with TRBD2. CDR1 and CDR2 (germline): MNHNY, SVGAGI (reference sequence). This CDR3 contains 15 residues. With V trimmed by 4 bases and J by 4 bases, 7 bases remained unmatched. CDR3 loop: CASSSRGASSDTQYF. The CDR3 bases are TGTGCCAGCAGTTCGCGGGGGGCTAGCTCAGATACGCAGTATTTT.

CDR3 protein: CASSIRQTDQPQHF. CDR3 in DNA: TGTGCCAGTAGTATTCGACAGACAGATCAGCCCCAGCATTTT. The V call is TRBV19, the J call TRBJ1-5; D is perhaps TRBD1 (5 bases). V lost 3 bases and J lost 5, with 11 bases in between. The CDR3 is 14 residues long. CDR1 and CDR2 (germline): LNHDA, SQIVND (reference sequence).

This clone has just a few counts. CDR3 loop: CASSLEVTYEQYV. The CDR3 DNA follows: TGTGCCAGCAGTTTAGAGGTCACCTACGAGCAGTACGTC. The rearrangement uses TRBV12-3 or TRBV12-4 and TRBJ2-7; D not resolved. Trimming took 1 base from V and 2 from J, leaving 6 bases between them. This CDR3 spans 13 amino acids.

The CDR3 reads CASSLEQGQGSDTQYF. CDR3 in DNA: TGTGCCAGCAGCTTAGAACAAGGACAGGGGTCCGATACGCAGTATTTT. The chain uses TRBV7-9 and TRBJ2-3; 9 bases map to TRBD1. The CDR3 has 16 amino acids. Trimming cost V 1 base and J 6 bases; bases outside gene matches: 8. Germline V gene sequence: CDR1 SEHNR, CDR2 FQNEAQ (reference sequence).

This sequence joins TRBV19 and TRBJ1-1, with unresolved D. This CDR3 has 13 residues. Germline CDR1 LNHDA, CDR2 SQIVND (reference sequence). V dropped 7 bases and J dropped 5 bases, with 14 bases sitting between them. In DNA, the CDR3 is TGTGCCAGTACCCACGACTCGTGGACTGAAGCTTTCTTT. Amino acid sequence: CASTHDSWTEAFF.

For the CDR3, the DNA is TGTGCCAGCAGCGTAACGAGCCTCGCAGATACGCAGTATTTT. This gives the protein CASSVTSLADTQYF. The genes are TRBV9 and TRBJ2-3, with D unresolved. Germline CDR1 is SGDLS and CDR2 is YYNGEE. The CDR3 contains 14 residues. V lost 1 base and J 4 bases, leaving 10 bases between the germline ends.

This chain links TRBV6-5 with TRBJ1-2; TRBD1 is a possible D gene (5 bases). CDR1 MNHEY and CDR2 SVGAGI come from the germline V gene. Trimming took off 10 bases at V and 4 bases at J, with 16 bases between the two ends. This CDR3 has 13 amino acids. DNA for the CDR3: TGTGCCACCGGAAGGGGCTTCGGCTATGGCTACACCTTC. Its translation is CATGRGFGYGYTF.

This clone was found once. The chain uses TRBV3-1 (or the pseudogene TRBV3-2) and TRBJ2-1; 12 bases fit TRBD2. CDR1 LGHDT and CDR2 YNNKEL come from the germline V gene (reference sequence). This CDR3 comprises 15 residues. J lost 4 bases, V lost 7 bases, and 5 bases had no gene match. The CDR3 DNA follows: TGTGCCAGCAAATTAGGACTAGCGGGGTACAATGAGCAGTTCTTC. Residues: CASKLGLAGYNEQFF.

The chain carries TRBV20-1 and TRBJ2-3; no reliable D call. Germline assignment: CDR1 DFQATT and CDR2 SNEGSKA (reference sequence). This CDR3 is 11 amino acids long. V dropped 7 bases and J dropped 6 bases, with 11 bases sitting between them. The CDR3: CSVFAGDTQYF. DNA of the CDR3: TGCAGTGTTTTCGCTGGGGATACGCAGTATTTT.

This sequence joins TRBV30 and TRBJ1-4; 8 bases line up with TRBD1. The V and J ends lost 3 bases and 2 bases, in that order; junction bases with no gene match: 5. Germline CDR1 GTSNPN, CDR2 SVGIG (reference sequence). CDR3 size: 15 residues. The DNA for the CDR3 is TGTGCCTGGAGCTCCAACAGGGGGACTAATGAAAAACTGTTTTTT. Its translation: CAWSSNRGTNEKLFF.

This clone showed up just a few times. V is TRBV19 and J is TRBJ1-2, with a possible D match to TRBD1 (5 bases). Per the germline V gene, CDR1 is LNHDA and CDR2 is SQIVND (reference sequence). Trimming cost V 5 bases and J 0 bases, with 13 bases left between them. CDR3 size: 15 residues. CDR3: CASSRGRGANYGYTF. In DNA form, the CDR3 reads TGTGCCAGTAGTCGGGGCCGTGGAGCTAACTATGGCTACACCTTC.

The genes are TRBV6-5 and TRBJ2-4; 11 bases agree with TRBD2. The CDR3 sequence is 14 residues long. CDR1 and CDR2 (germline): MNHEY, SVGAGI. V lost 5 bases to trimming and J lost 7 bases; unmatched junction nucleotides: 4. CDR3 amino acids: CASSIAGGTNIQYF. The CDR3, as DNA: TGTGCCAGCAGTATAGCGGGGGGGACGAACATTCAGTACTTC.

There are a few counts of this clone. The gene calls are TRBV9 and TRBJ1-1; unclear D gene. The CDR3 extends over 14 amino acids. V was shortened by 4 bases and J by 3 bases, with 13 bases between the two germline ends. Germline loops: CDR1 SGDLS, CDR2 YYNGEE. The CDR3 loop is CASSLRLFDTEAFF. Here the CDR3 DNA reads TGTGCCAGCAGCCTCCGTCTCTTTGACACTGAAGCTTTCTTT.

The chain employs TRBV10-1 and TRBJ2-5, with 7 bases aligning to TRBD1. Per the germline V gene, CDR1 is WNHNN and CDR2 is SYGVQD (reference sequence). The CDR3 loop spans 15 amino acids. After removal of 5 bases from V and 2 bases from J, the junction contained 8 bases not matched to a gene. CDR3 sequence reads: CASSSGGSGQETQYF. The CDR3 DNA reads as TGCGCCAGCAGTTCAGGGGGTTCTGGTCAAGAGACCCAGTACTTC.

The CDR3: CASSLTPGPNQPQHF. CDR3 sequence (DNA): TGTGCCAGCAGCTTGACCCCCGGACCCAATCAGCCCCAGCATTTT. The J gene is TRBJ1-5, the V gene TRBV27; no clear D gene. Trimming removed 6 bases from V and 3 bases from J, with 15 bases in between. CDR1 is MNHEY, CDR2 SMNVEV, per germline (reference sequence). This CDR3 is built from 15 residues.

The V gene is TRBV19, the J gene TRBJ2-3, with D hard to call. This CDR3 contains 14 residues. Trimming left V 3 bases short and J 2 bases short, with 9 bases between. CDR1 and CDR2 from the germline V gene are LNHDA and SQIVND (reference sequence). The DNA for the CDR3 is TGTGCCAGTAGTATCGGCGCGGTCACAGATACGCAGTATTTT. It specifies CASSIGAVTDTQYF. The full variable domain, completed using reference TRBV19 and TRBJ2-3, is DGGITQSPKYLFRKEGQNVTLSCEQNLNHDAMYWYRQDPGQGLRLIYYSQIVNDFQKGDIAEGYSVSREKKESFPLTVTSAQKNPTAFYLCASSIGAVTDTQYFGPGTRLTVL.

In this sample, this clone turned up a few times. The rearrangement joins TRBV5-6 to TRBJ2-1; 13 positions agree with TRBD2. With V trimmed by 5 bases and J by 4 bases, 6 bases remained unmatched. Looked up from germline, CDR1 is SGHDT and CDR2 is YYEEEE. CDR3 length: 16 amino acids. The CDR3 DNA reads TGTGCCAGCAGATTCCCGGGACTAGCGGGGTACAATGAGCAGTTCTTC. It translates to CASRFPGLAGYNEQFF.

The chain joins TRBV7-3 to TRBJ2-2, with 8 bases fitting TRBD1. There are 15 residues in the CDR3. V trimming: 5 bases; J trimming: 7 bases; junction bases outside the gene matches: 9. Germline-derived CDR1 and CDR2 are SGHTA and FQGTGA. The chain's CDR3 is CASSTQTGAGGELFF. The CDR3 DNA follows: TGTGCCAGCAGCACACAGACAGGGGCGGGCGGGGAGCTGTTTTTT.